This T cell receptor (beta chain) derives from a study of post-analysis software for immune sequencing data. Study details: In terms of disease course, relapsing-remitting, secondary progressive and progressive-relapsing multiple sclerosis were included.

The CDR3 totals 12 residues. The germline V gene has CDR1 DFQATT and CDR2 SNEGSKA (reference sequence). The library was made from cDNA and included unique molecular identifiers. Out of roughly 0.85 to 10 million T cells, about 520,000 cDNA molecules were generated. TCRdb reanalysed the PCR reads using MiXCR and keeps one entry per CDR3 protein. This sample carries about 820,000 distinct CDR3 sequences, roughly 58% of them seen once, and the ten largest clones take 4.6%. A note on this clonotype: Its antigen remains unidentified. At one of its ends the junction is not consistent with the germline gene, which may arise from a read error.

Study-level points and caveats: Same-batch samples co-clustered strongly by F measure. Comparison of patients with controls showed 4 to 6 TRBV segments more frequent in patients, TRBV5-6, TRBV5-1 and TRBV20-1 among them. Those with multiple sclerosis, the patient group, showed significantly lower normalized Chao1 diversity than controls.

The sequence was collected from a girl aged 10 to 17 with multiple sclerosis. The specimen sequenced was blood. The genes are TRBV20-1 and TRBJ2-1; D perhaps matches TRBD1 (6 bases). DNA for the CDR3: TGCAGTCCTAGGGGGTTTAGGAATGAGCAGTTCTTC. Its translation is CSPRGFRNEQFF.